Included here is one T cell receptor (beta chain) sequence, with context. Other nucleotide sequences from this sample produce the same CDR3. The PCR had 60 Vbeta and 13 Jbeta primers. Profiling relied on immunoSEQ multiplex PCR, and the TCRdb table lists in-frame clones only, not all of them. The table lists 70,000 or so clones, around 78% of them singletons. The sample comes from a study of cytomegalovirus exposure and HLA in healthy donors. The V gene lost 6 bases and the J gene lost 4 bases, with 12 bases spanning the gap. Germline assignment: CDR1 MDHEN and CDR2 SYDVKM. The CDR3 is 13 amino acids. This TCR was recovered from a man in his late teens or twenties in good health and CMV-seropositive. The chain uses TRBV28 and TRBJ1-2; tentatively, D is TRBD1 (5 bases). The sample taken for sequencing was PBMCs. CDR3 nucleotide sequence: TGTGCCAGCAGCCCGACGGGGGGCTATGGCTACACCTTC. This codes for CASSPTGGYGYTF.